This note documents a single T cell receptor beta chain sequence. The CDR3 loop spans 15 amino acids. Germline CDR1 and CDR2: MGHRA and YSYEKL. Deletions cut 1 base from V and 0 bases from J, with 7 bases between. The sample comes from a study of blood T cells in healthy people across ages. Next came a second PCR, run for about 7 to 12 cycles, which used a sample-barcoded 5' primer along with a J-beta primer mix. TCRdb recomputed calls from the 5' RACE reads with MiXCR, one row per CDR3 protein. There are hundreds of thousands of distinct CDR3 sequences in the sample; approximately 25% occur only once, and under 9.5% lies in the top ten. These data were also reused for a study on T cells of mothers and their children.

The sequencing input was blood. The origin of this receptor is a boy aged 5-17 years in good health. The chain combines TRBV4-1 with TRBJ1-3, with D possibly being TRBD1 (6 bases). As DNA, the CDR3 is TGCGCCAGCAGCCAAGGGACAGCCTCTGGAAACACCATATATTTT. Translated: CASSQGTASGNTIYF.